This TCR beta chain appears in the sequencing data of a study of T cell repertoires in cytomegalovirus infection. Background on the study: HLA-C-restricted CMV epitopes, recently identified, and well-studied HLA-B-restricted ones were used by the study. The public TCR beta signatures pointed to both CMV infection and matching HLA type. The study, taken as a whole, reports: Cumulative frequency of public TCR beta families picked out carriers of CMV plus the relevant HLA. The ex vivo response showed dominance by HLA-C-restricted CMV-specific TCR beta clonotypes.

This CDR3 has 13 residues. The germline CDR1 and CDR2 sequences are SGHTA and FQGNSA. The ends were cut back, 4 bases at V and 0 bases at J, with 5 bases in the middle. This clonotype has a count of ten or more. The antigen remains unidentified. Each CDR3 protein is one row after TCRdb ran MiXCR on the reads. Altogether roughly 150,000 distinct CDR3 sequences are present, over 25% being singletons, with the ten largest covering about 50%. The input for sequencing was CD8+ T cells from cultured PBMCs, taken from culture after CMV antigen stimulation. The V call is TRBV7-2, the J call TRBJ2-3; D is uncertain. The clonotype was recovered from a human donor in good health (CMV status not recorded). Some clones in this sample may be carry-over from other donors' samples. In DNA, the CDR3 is TGTGCCAGCAGCTCGATTAGCACAGATACGCAGTATTTT. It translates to CASSSISTDTQYF. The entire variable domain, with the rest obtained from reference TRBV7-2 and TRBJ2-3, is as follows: GAGVSQSPSNKVTEKGKDVELRCDPISGHTALYWYRQSLGQGLEFLIYFQGNSAPDKSGLPSDRFSAERTGGSVSTLTIQRTQQEDSAVYLCASSSISTDTQYFGPGTRLTVL.